The rows below give T cell receptor beta chains drawn from one sample of a study of shared clonotypes between healthy human individuals. Here immunoSEQ multiplex PCR was the method, and the copy in TCRdb shows in-frame clones only, minus some. The sample lists about 470,000 clones, around 75% occurring once. Source material: PBMCs. The source is a woman in her thirties or forties in good health. Some clones in this sample may be carry-over from other donors' samples. Both conserved end residues are part of each CDR3. A D gene is named only where the DNA matches it firmly. Expanded clones are given a class, and other clones once, few, many or no size at all.

clone size: NA
D gene: TRBD2
V gene: TRBV29-1
J gene: TRBJ2-3
CDR3 DNA: TGCAGCGTTGTGGGTAGCGGGAGTCAGGTAGATACGCAGTATTTT
CDR3 protein: CSVVGSGSQVDTQYF

clone size: NA
D gene: NA
V gene: TRBV5-1
J gene: TRBJ2-5
CDR3 DNA: TGCGCCAGCAGCTTGGCTGGATATGGGCAAGAGACCCAGTACTTC
CDR3 protein: CASSLAGYGQETQYF

clone size: once
D gene: TRBD1
V gene: TRBV6-5
J gene: TRBJ2-2
CDR3 DNA: TGTGCCAGCAGTTACAAGGGGGCGGGTGGGCTGTTTTTT
CDR3 protein: CASSYKGAGGLFF

clone size: NA
D gene: NA
V gene: TRBV6-1
J gene: TRBJ2-7
CDR3 DNA: TGTGCCAGCAGTATCCTCGAGGACAGCTCCTACGAGCAGTACTTC
CDR3 protein: CASSILEDSSYEQYF

clone size: many
D gene: NA
V gene: TRBV7-3
J gene: TRBJ2-1
CDR3 DNA: TGTGCCAGCAGCTTAAACCCTCGCGGTAGCGGTTACAATGAGCAGTTCTTC
CDR3 protein: CASSLNPRGSGYNEQFF

clone size: NA
D gene: TRBD2
V gene: TRBV15
J gene: TRBJ2-3
CDR3 DNA: TGTGCCACCAGCAGGTTACTAGCGGGAGGCTTCGATACGCAGTATTTT
CDR3 protein: CATSRLLAGGFDTQYF

clone size: NA
D gene: TRBD1
V gene: TRBV6-5
J gene: TRBJ2-2
CDR3 DNA: TGTGCCAGCAGTCGACAGGGGTTAGCCGGGGAGCTGTTTTTT
CDR3 protein: CASSRQGLAGELFF

clone size: NA
D gene: NA
V gene: TRBV4-2
J gene: TRBJ1-3
CDR3 DNA: TGTGCCAGCAGCCAAGAAATTGCGGGGAGCTCTGGAAACACCATATATTTT
CDR3 protein: CASSQEIAGSSGNTIYF

clone size: NA
D gene: TRBD2
V gene: TRBV10-1
J gene: TRBJ2-2
CDR3 DNA: TGCGCCAGCAGTGAAAGGGGACTAAACACCGGGGAGCTGTTTTTT
CDR3 protein: CASSERGLNTGELFF

clone size: NA
D gene: NA
V gene: TRBV7-2
J gene: TRBJ1-4
CDR3 DNA: TGTGCCAGCAGCTTAATTGGTGGGGAAAAACTGTTTTTT
CDR3 protein: CASSLIGGEKLFF

clone size: NA
D gene: NA
V gene: TRBV6-6
J gene: TRBJ2-3
CDR3 DNA: TGTGCCAGCAGTTACTCGATAGATACGCAGTATTTT
CDR3 protein: CASSYSIDTQYF

clone size: once
D gene: NA
V gene: TRBV28
J gene: TRBJ1-2
CDR3 DNA: TGTGCCAGCAGTCCGATAGATCTTTATGGCTACACCTTC
CDR3 protein: CASSPIDLYGYTF

clone size: NA
D gene: TRBD2
V gene: TRBV6-1
J gene: TRBJ2-2
CDR3 DNA: TGTGCCAGCAGTGTCTCTAGCGGGGGACTAGCGGGAGTGACCGGGGAGCTGTTTTTT
CDR3 protein: CASSVSSGGLAGVTGELFF

clone size: NA
D gene: NA
V gene: TRBV27
J gene: TRBJ2-3
CDR3 DNA: TGTGCCAGCAGTTTTCGGCTGACAGATACGCAGTATTTT
CDR3 protein: CASSFRLTDTQYF

clone size: NA
D gene: NA
V gene: TRBV6-6
J gene: TRBJ2-7
CDR3 DNA: TGTGCCAGCGAAGGGAGCTCCTACGAGCAGTACTTC
CDR3 protein: CASEGSSYEQYF

clone size: NA
D gene: TRBD2
V gene: TRBV4-1
J gene: TRBJ2-3
CDR3 DNA: TGCGCCAGCAGCCAAGATTTTTTCGGGGGGACTAGCTCTCACGATACGCAGTATTTT
CDR3 protein: CASSQDFFGGTSSHDTQYF

clone size: once
D gene: NA
V gene: TRBV10-1
J gene: TRBJ2-1
CDR3 DNA: TGCGCCAGCAGTGGTAGCGGAGCGTACAATGAGCAGTTCTTC
CDR3 protein: CASSGSGAYNEQFF

clone size: NA
D gene: TRBD2
V gene: TRBV10-1
J gene: TRBJ2-5
CDR3 DNA: TGCGCCAGCAGTTCGGCTAGCGGGAGCGGAGAGACCCAGTACTTC
CDR3 protein: CASSSASGSGETQYF

clone size: NA
D gene: NA
V gene: TRBV11-2
J gene: TRBJ1-3
CDR3 DNA: TGTGCCAGCAGCTTTTGGGCACCTCTTAGCTCTGGAAACACCATATATTTT
CDR3 protein: CASSFWAPLSSGNTIYF

clone size: NA
D gene: NA
V gene: TRBV27
J gene: TRBJ2-1
CDR3 DNA: TGTGCCAACCCGATTTGGGGGCCGAGCTCCTACAATGAGCAGTTCTTC
CDR3 protein: CANPIWGPSSYNEQFF

clone size: NA
D gene: TRBD2
V gene: TRBV28
J gene: TRBJ2-7
CDR3 DNA: TGTGCCAGCAGTTTAGCAATAGCGGGAGGGCCCTACGAGCAGTACTTC
CDR3 protein: CASSLAIAGGPYEQYF

clone size: NA
D gene: NA
V gene: TRBV25-1
J gene: TRBJ1-4
CDR3 DNA: TGTGCCAGACGGACACGGGGTGACATCAATGAAAAACTGTTTTTT
CDR3 protein: CARRTRGDINEKLFF

clone size: NA
D gene: NA
V gene: TRBV5-4
J gene: TRBJ2-2
CDR3 DNA: TGTGCCAGCAGTAGGTTCCCGGGGTTAGGCGTGCCGACGAACACCGGGGAGCTGTTTTTT
CDR3 protein: CASSRFPGLGVPTNTGELFF

clone size: NA
D gene: NA
V gene: TRBV14
J gene: TRBJ1-2
CDR3 DNA: TGTGCCAGCAGCCAAGGGCAGGCCCTAAACTATGGCTACACCTTC
CDR3 protein: CASSQGQALNYGYTF

clone size: NA
D gene: TRBD1
V gene: TRBV5-1
J gene: TRBJ2-5
CDR3 DNA: TGCGCCAGCAGCTTGGGTGGGACAGAAGAGACCCAGTACTTC
CDR3 protein: CASSLGGTEETQYF

clone size: NA
D gene: NA
V gene: TRBV5-1
J gene: TRBJ1-1
CDR3 DNA: TGCGCCAGCAGCTTTGGGTCGGTTCCTGAAGCTTTCTTT
CDR3 protein: CASSFGSVPEAFF

clone size: NA
D gene: TRBD2
V gene: TRBV7-2
J gene: TRBJ2-7
CDR3 DNA: TGTGCCAGCACCTACACTAGCGGCAACTACGAGCAGTACTTC
CDR3 protein: CASTYTSGNYEQYF

clone size: NA
D gene: TRBD1
V gene: TRBV7-2
J gene: TRBJ2-1
CDR3 DNA: TGTGCCAGCAGCTCGATGACCGGGACAGGTATCTTAGCTGGGTTCTTC
CDR3 protein: CASSSMTGTGILAGFF

clone size: NA
D gene: NA
V gene: TRBV5-1
J gene: TRBJ1-1
CDR3 DNA: TGCGCCAGCAGCTTGGCTGGGGGCGGGACTGAAGCTTTCTTT
CDR3 protein: CASSLAGGGTEAFF

clone size: NA
D gene: TRBD2
V gene: TRBV29-1
J gene: TRBJ2-7
CDR3 DNA: TGCAGCGTTGACTCCGGGACTAGCGTATCCTACGAGCAGTACTTC
CDR3 protein: CSVDSGTSVSYEQYF

clone size: NA
D gene: NA
V gene: TRBV5-1
J gene: TRBJ2-2
CDR3 DNA: TGCGCCAGCAGCCTGGAACCGAACACCGGGGAGCTGTTTTTT
CDR3 protein: CASSLEPNTGELFF

clone size: NA
D gene: TRBD1
V gene: TRBV4-1
J gene: TRBJ2-5
CDR3 DNA: TGCGCCAGCAGCCATCCGGACAGGGGGAATTTGAAGACCCAGTACTTC
CDR3 protein: CASSHPDRGNLKTQYF

clone size: NA
D gene: TRBD1
V gene: TRBV25-1
J gene: TRBJ2-6
CDR3 DNA: TGTGCCAGCAGTCGTGGACAGGGGCGGGCTGGGGCCAACGTCCTGACTTTC
CDR3 protein: CASSRGQGRAGANVLTF

clone size: NA
D gene: NA
V gene: TRBV5-1
J gene: TRBJ1-1
CDR3 DNA: TGCGCCAGCAGCTCACTCAGACCGGCCGCGGGGCCCCAAGTCGGTGAAGCTTTCTTT
CDR3 protein: CASSSLRPAAGPQVGEAFF

clone size: NA
D gene: TRBD1
V gene: TRBV9
J gene: TRBJ1-5
CDR3 DNA: TGTGCCAGCAGTTCAGGGGGTAATCAGCCCCAGCATTTT
CDR3 protein: CASSSGGNQPQHF

clone size: NA
D gene: NA
V gene: TRBV27
J gene: TRBJ1-3
CDR3 DNA: TGTGCCAGCAGTTTATCAGAATCTGGAAACACCATATATTTT
CDR3 protein: CASSLSESGNTIYF

clone size: NA
D gene: TRBD2
V gene: TRBV5-8
J gene: TRBJ2-1
CDR3 DNA: TGTGCCAGCATCCATGACCGAAGGGGACTAGCGGGAGGACCTAATGAGCAGTTCTTC
CDR3 protein: CASIHDRRGLAGGPNEQFF

clone size: NA
D gene: NA
V gene: TRBV30
J gene: TRBJ1-6
CDR3 DNA: TGTGCCTGGAGTGTACAGCGGGGAAGCCCACCCCTCCACTTT
CDR3 protein: CAWSVQRGSPPLHF

clone size: NA
D gene: TRBD1
V gene: TRBV19
J gene: TRBJ2-2
CDR3 DNA: TGTGCCAGTAGTTCCGCTTTGGACAGGGGGTTGTCCGGGGAGCTGTTTTTT
CDR3 protein: CASSSALDRGLSGELFF

clone size: NA
D gene: NA
V gene: TRBV10-2
J gene: TRBJ2-1
CDR3 DNA: TGCGCCAGCAGCCTGAGCGCGCGCAATGAGCAGTTCTTC
CDR3 protein: CASSLSARNEQFF

clone size: few
D gene: NA
V gene: TRBV6-6
J gene: TRBJ1-1
CDR3 DNA: TGTGCCAGCAGTTACTCGACTACTGAAGCTTTCTTT
CDR3 protein: CASSYSTTEAFF

clone size: NA
D gene: TRBD2
V gene: TRBV2
J gene: TRBJ2-3
CDR3 DNA: TGTGCCAGCAGTCCCTCTAGGGGAGGGACAGATACGCAGTATTTT
CDR3 protein: CASSPSRGGTDTQYF

clone size: few
D gene: TRBD2
V gene: TRBV5-1
J gene: TRBJ2-4
CDR3 DNA: TGCGCCAGCAGCCTTGCCAATTGGAGGGAGGGAGCCGGGGACATTCAGTACTTC
CDR3 protein: CASSLANWREGAGDIQYF

clone size: NA
D gene: TRBD1
V gene: TRBV6-5
J gene: TRBJ1-1
CDR3 DNA: TGTGCCAGCGTATCGACAGGGGGCAACACTGAAGCTTTCTTT
CDR3 protein: CASVSTGGNTEAFF

clone size: NA
D gene: NA
V gene: TRBV29-1
J gene: TRBJ2-3
CDR3 DNA: TGCAGCGTAAGACAGGATTCGGATACGCAGTATTTT
CDR3 protein: CSVRQDSDTQYF

clone size: NA
D gene: TRBD2
V gene: TRBV10-3
J gene: TRBJ2-3
CDR3 DNA: TGTGCCATCAGTGATCCGGGACTACCAACAGATACGCAGTATTTT
CDR3 protein: CAISDPGLPTDTQYF

clone size: NA
D gene: NA
V gene: TRBV11-3
J gene: TRBJ2-2
CDR3 DNA: TGTGCCAGCCGCGTTCGGACGGATACCGGGGAGCTGTTTTTT
CDR3 protein: CASRVRTDTGELFF

clone size: few
D gene: TRBD1
V gene: TRBV6-4
J gene: TRBJ2-1
CDR3 DNA: TGTGCCAGCAGTGACTCAGGGACAGGGGGCAATGAGCAGTTCTTC
CDR3 protein: CASSDSGTGGNEQFF

clone size: NA
D gene: TRBD2
V gene: TRBV28
J gene: TRBJ2-1
CDR3 DNA: TGTGCCTCCAGCGGGGGGGAGGGCTACAATGAGCAGTTCTTC
CDR3 protein: CASSGGEGYNEQFF

clone size: NA
D gene: TRBD2
V gene: TRBV27
J gene: TRBJ2-1
CDR3 DNA: TGTGCCAGCAGTTTACTAGCGGGGAGAAGCTCCTACAATGAGCAGTTCTTC
CDR3 protein: CASSLLAGRSSYNEQFF

clone size: NA
D gene: NA
V gene: TRBV28
J gene: TRBJ1-5
CDR3 DNA: TGTGCCAGCAGTTTCCCCGACAGTTATAGCAATCAGCCCCAGCATTTT
CDR3 protein: CASSFPDSYSNQPQHF

clone size: NA
D gene: NA
V gene: TRBV5-1
J gene: TRBJ1-6
CDR3 DNA: TGCGCCAGCAGCTACGACAGCAATTCACCCCTCCACTTT
CDR3 protein: CASSYDSNSPLHF

clone size: NA
D gene: NA
V gene: TRBV5-1
J gene: TRBJ2-6
CDR3 DNA: TGCGCCAGCAGCCGCACCGGGACGGCTGTTTCTGGGGCCAACGTCCTGACTTTC
CDR3 protein: CASSRTGTAVSGANVLTF

clone size: NA
D gene: NA
V gene: TRBV6-5
J gene: TRBJ2-7
CDR3 DNA: TGTGCCAGCAGCAGAAAGGGCCACGAGCAGTACTTC
CDR3 protein: CASSRKGHEQYF

clone size: NA
D gene: TRBD1
V gene: TRBV7-2
J gene: TRBJ1-4
CDR3 DNA: TGTGCCAGCAGCCCAACAGGACAGGGGGTTGGAAAACTGTTTTTT
CDR3 protein: CASSPTGQGVGKLFF

clone size: few
D gene: TRBD1
V gene: TRBV28
J gene: TRBJ2-3
CDR3 DNA: TGTGCCACCGGGACAGGGGCCGTAAGCACAGATACGCAGTATTTT
CDR3 protein: CATGTGAVSTDTQYF

clone size: NA
D gene: TRBD1
V gene: TRBV28
J gene: TRBJ1-3
CDR3 DNA: TGTGCCAGCGGGCTACCACAGGGGCTCTCTGCCGGAAACACCATATATTTT
CDR3 protein: CASGLPQGLSAGNTIYF

clone size: NA
D gene: NA
V gene: TRBV12-5
J gene: TRBJ1-2
CDR3 DNA: TGTGCTAGTAAGGGAAGGTCGGCGGCTAGAGCCACCTTC
CDR3 protein: CASKGRSAARATF

clone size: many
D gene: TRBD2
V gene: TRBV6-5
J gene: TRBJ2-5
CDR3 DNA: TGTGCCAGCAGTTCCTGGGGGGGAAAGACCCAGTACTTC
CDR3 protein: CASSSWGGKTQYF

clone size: NA
D gene: TRBD1
V gene: TRBV7-3
J gene: TRBJ2-2
CDR3 DNA: TGTGCCAGCAGGCCTCAGCCCCTGGGACAGGGGGCCGGGGAGCTGTTTTTT
CDR3 protein: CASRPQPLGQGAGELFF